This TCR beta chain was sequenced in a study of read filtering for tumor transcriptome and immune sequencing. The V and J ends lost 7 bases and 3 bases, in that order; junction bases with no gene match: 5. Germline V gene data show CDR1 as SQVTM and CDR2 as ANQGSEA. The CDR3 is made up of 12 amino acids. The table lists this clonotype with many counts. This library used roughly 400 ng RNA and molecular barcoded adaptors spanning alpha/delta and beta/gamma chains. TCRdb ran MiXCR on the reads and lists one entry per CDR3 protein. The top ten hold about 16% of the sample, which has around 48,000 distinct CDR3 sequences, roughly a fifth seen once.

The TCR sequence derives from a donor over 35 with multiple myeloma. This rearrangement joins TRBV29-1 to TRBJ1-2, with TRBD1 identical over 7 bases. Sequencing was carried out using a population of CD138-negative cells sorted from bone marrow. CDR3 protein: CSAPQGDYGYTF. The CDR3 DNA reads TGCAGCGCCCCCCAGGGGGACTATGGCTACACCTTC.